This T cell receptor beta chain was documented in a study of blood T cell repertoires in COVID-19. Overall study: Samples of COVID-19 (acute and convalescent) were obtained from the United States, Italy and Spain. PBMCs, B-cell-depleted T cells, or T cells were the source of the cDNA or gDNA that made up the material.

In the original workflow: Estimated nucleated cell counts came from reference gene primer amplification. Some clones are missing from TCRdb's copy, which holds only in-frame ones; the method was immunoSEQ multiplex PCR. The D gene and trimming were derived from the DNA, and the V and J assignments and clone size from that table. The sample lists 200,000 to 250,000 clones, 70% to 90% seen once, with 2.5% to 3% in the top ten. Trimming left V 1 base short and J 5 bases short, with 15 bases between. The CDR3 length is 15 residues. CDR1 is MNHEY and CDR2 is SMNVEV in the germline V gene (reference sequence).

The source is a woman in her 70s with active or convalescent COVID-19. The chain couples TRBV27 to TRBJ2-7; a possible D gene is TRBD2 (6 bases). Sample: peripheral blood. The CDR3 sequence: CASSLWGGGADEQYF. CDR3 coding DNA: TGTGCCAGCAGTTTATGGGGAGGAGGGGCCGACGAGCAGTACTTC.